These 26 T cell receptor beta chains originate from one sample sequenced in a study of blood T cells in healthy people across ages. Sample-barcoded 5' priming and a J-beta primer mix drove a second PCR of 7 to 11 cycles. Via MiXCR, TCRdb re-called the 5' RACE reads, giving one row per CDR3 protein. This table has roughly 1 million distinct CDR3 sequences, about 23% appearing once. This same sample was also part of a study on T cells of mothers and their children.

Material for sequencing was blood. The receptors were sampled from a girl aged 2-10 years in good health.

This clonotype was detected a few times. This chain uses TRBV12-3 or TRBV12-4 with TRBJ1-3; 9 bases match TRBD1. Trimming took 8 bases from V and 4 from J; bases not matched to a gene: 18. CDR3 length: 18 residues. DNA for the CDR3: TGTGCCAGCGCCTTTGGCGGGACAGGGCTGGGGGACGGAAACACCATATATTTT. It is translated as CASAFGGTGLGDGNTIYF.

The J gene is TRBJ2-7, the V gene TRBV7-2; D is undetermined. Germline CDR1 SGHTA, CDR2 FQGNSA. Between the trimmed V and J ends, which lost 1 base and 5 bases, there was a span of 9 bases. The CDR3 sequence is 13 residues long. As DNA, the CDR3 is TGTGCCAGCAGCTTAGTTAGACCGGACGAGCAGTACTTC. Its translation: CASSLVRPDEQYF.

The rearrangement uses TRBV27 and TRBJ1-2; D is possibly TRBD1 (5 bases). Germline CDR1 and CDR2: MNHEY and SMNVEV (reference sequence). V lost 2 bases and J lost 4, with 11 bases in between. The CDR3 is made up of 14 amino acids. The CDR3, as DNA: TGTGCCAGCAGTTTACAGGGTCCCTTCTATGGCTACACCTTC. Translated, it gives CASSLQGPFYGYTF.

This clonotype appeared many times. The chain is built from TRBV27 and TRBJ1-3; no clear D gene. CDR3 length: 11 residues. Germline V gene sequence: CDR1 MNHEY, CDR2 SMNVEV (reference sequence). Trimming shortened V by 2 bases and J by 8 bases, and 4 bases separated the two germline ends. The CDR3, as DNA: TGTGCCAGCAGTTTAGCGGACACCATATATTTT. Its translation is CASSLADTIYF.

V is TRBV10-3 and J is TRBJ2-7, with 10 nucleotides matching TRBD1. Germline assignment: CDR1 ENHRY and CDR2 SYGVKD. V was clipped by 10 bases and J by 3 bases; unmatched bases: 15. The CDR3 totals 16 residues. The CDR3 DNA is TGTGCCACCAATTCGCCCCGGGGACAGGGGATCTACGAGCAGTACTTC. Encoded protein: CATNSPRGQGIYEQYF.

This CDR3 is CASSPSRGGTQYF. The CDR3 DNA sequence: TGTGCCAGCAGCCCCTCCCGTGGTGGGACCCAGTACTTC. The chain employs TRBV11-1 and TRBJ2-5; D gene ambiguous. The germline V and J ends were trimmed by 5 bases and 7 bases, with 14 bases remaining between them. Germline V gene lookup returns CDR1 SGHAT and CDR2 FQDESV (reference sequence). The CDR3 sequence is 13 residues long.

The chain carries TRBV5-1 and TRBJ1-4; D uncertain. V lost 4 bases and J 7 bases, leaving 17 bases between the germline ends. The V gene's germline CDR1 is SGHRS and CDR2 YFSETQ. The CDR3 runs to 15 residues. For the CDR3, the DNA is TGCGCCAGCAGCCATCAGGATGGGAGGACTGAAAAACTGTTTTTT. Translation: CASSHQDGRTEKLFF.

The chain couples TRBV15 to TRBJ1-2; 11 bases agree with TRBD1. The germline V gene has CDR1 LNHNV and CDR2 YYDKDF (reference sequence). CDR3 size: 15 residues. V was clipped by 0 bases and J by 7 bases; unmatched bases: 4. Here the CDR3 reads CATSRDGQGALGYTF. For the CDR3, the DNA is TGTGCCACCAGCAGAGATGGACAGGGGGCGCTTGGCTACACCTTC.

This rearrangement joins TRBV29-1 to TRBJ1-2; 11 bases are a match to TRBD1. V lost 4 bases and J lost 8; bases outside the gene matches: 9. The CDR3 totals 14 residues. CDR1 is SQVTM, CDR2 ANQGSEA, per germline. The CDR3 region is CSVAGQGARGGYTF. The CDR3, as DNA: TGCAGCGTTGCAGGACAGGGGGCAAGAGGCGGCTACACCTTC.

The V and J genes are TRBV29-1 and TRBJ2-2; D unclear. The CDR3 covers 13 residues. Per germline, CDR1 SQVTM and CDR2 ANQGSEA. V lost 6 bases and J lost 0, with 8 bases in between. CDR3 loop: CSVPGSNTGELFF. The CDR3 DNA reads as TGCAGCGTCCCGGGTTCGAACACCGGGGAGCTGTTTTTT.

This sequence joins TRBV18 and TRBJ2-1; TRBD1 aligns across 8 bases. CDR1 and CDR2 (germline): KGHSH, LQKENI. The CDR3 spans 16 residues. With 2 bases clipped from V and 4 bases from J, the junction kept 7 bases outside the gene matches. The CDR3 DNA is TGTGCCAGCTCACCATCGGGACAGGTACTGTACAATGAGCAGTTCTTC. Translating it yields CASSPSGQVLYNEQFF.

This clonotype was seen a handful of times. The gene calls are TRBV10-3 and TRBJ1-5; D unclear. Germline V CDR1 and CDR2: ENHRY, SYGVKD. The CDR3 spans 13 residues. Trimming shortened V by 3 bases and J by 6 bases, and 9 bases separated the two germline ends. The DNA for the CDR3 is TGTGCCATCAGTGATGGAGGAAGTCAGCCCCAGCATTTT. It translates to CAISDGGSQPQHF.

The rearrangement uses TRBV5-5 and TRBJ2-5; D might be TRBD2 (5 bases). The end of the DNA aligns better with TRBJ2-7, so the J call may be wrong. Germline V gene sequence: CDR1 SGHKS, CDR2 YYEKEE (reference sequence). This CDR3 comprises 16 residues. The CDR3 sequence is CASSLAHSRAAYEQYF. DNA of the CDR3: TGTGCCAGCAGCTTGGCCCATTCGAGGGCAGCCTACGAGCAGTACTTC.

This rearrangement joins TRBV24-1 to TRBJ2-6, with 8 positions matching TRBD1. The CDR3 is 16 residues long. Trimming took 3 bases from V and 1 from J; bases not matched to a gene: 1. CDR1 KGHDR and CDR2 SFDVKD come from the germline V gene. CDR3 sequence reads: CATSDNRGSGANVLTF. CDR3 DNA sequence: TGTGCCACCAGTGATAACAGGGGGTCTGGGGCCAACGTCCTGACTTTC.

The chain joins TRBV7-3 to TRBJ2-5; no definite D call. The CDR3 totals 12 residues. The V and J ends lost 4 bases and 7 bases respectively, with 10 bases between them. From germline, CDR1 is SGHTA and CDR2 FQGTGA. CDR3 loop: CASSSPGSTQYF. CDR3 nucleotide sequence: TGTGCCAGCAGCTCCCCGGGCTCGACCCAGTACTTC.

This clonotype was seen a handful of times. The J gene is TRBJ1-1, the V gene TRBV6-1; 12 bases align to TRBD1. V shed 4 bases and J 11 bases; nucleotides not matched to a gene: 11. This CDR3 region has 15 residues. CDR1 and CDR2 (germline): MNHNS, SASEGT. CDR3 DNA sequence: TGTGCCAGCAGTGTCGGGGGACAGGGGGCGTGGAAGGCTTTCTTT. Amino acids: CASSVGGQGAWKAFF.

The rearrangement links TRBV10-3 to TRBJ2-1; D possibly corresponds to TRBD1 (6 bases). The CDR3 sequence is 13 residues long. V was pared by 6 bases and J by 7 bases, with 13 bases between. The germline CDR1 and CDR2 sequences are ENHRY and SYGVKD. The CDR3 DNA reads TGTGCCATCAGAACTTTACAGGGAAATGAGCAGTTCTTC. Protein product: CAIRTLQGNEQFF.

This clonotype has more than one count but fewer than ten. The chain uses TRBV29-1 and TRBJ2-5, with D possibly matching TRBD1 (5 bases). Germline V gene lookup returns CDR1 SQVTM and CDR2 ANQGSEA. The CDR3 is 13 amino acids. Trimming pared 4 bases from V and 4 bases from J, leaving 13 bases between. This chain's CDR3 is CSVVQVASETQYF. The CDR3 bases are TGCAGCGTTGTACAGGTCGCCTCAGAGACCCAGTACTTC. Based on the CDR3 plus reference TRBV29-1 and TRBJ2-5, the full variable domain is SAVISQKPSRDICQRGTSLTIQCQVDSQVTMMFWYRQQPGQSLTLIATANQGSEATYESGFVIDKFPISRPNLTFSTLTVSNMSPEDSSIYLCSVVQVASETQYFGPGTRLLVL.

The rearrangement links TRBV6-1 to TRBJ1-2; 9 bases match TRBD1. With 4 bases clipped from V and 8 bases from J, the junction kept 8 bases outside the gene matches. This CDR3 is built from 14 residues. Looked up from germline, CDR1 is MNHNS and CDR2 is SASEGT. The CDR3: CASSVLQGAEGYTF. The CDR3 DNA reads TGTGCCAGCAGTGTGTTACAGGGGGCGGAAGGCTACACCTTC.

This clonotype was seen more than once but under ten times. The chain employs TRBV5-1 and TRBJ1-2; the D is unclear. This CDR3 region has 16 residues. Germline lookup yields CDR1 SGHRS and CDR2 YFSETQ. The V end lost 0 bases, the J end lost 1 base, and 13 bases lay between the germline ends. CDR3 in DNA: TGCGCCAGCAGCTTGGAAGTCCCGACTTTTAACTATGGCTACACCTTC. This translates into CASSLEVPTFNYGYTF.

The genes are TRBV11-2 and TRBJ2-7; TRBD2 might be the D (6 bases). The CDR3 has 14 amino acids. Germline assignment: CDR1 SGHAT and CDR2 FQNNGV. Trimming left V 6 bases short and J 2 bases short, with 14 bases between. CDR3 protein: CASSSSSAPYEQYF. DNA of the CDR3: TGTGCCAGCAGTTCATCTAGCGCACCCTACGAGCAGTACTTC.

The CDR3 protein is CASSAGLGDGYTF. CDR3 sequence (DNA): TGTGCCAGCAGCGCGGGCTTGGGGGACGGCTACACCTTC. This chain uses TRBV7-3 with TRBJ1-2; tentative D call: TRBD1 (5 bases). This CDR3 is 13 amino acids long. Looked up from germline, CDR1 is SGHTA and CDR2 is FQGTGA. The V end was cut by 5 bases, the J end by 8 bases, with 15 bases between.

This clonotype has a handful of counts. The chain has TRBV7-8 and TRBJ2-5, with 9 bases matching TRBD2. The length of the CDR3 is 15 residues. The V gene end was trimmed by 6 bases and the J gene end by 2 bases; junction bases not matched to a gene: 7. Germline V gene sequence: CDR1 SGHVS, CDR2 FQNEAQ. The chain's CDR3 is CASRRGGGIQETQYF. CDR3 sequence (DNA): TGTGCCAGCAGACGCGGGGGGGGGATTCAAGAGACCCAGTACTTC.

The CDR3 coding sequence is TGTGCCAGCAGTTTTGGGACCTCTAGCTCTGGGGCCAACGTCCTGACTTTC. Protein: CASSFGTSSSGANVLTF. The chain uses TRBV12-3 or TRBV12-4 and TRBJ2-6, with D possibly called TRBD1 or TRBD2 (5 bases each). There are 17 residues in the CDR3. V lost 3 bases, J lost 0 bases, and 12 bases lay in between.

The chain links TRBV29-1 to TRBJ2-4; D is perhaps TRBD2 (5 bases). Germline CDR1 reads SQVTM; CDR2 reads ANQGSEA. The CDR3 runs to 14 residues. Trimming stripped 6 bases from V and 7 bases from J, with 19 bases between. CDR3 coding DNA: TGCAGCGTCCGGAGGAGGCTGGGCCCCAACATTCAGTACTTC. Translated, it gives CSVRRRLGPNIQYF. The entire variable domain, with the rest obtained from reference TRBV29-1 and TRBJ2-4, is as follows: SAVISQKPSRDICQRGTSLTIQCQVDSQVTMMFWYRQQPGQSLTLIATANQGSEATYESGFVIDKFPISRPNLTFSTLTVSNMSPEDSSIYLCSVRRRLGPNIQYFGAGTRLSVL.

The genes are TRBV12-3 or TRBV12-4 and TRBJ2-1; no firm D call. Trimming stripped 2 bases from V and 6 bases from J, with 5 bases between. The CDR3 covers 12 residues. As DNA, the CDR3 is TGTGCCAGCAGTTTAACTATCAATGAGCAGTTCTTC. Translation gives CASSLTINEQFF.